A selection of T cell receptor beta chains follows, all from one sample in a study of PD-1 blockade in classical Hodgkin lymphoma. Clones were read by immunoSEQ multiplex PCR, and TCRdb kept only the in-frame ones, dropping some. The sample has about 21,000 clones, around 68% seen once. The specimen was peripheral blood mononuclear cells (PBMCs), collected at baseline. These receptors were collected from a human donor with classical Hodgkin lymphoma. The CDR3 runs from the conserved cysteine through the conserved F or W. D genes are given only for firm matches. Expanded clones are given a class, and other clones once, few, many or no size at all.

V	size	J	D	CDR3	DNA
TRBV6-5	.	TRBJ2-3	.	CASSYMAGTDTQYF	TGTGCCAGCAGTTACATGGCGGGGACAGATACGCAGTATTTT
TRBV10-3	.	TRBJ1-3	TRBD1	CAISETPGGTGNTIYF	TGTGCCATCAGTGAAACCCCAGGGGGAACTGGAAACACCATATATTTT
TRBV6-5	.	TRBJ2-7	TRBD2	CASRSLSGSSYEQYF	TGTGCCAGCAGATCCCTTAGCGGGAGCTCCTACGAGCAGTACTTC
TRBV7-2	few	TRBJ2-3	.	CASRLEGDSTDTQYF	TGTGCCAGCAGATTAGAGGGGGACAGCACAGATACGCAGTATTTT
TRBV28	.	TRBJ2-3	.	CASSSTGTSSTDTQYF	TGTGCCAGCAGTTCTACCGGGACCTCTAGCACAGATACGCAGTATTTT
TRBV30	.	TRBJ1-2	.	CAWSTQGLYGYTF	TGTGCCTGGAGTACACAGGGCCTCTATGGCTACACCTTC
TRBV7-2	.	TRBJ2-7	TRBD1	CASSPGAGQGAYEQYF	TGTGCCAGCAGCCCCGGAGCGGGACAGGGCGCATACGAGCAGTACTTC
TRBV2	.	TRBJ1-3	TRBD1	CASSLTGSSGNTIYF	TGTGCCAGCAGCTTGACAGGGAGCTCTGGAAACACCATATATTTT
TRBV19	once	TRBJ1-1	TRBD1	CASRTGQGRMNTEAFF	TGTGCCAGTAGAACTGGACAGGGGAGGATGAACACTGAAGCTTTCTTT
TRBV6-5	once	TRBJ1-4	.	CASSTSLTTNEKLFF	TGTGCCAGCAGTACTTCCTTAACAACTAATGAAAAACTGTTTTTT
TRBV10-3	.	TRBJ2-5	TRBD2	CAISEQGTSGSGRETQYF	TGTGCCATCAGTGAGCAAGGGACTAGCGGGAGCGGTCGGGAGACCCAGTACTTC
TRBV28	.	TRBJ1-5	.	CASSPSGRDSNQPQHF	TGTGCCAGCAGTCCCTCGGGACGCGATAGCAATCAGCCCCAGCATTTT
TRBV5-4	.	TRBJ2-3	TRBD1	CASSFWDRGRDTQYF	TGTGCCAGCAGCTTCTGGGACAGGGGTCGAGATACGCAGTATTTT
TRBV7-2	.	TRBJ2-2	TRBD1	CASSLAGRQGARSGTGELFF	TGTGCCAGCAGCTTAGCTGGACGGCAGGGGGCAAGGTCGGGCACCGGGGAGCTGTTTTTT
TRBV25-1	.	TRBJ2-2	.	CASSEGASNTGELFF	TGTGCCAGCAGTGAAGGTGCTTCGAACACCGGGGAGCTGTTTTTT
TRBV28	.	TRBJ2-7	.	CASREAGVNYEQYF	TGTGCCAGCCGGGAGGCAGGGGTTAATTACGAGCAGTACTTC
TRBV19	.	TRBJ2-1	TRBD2	CASSIDRGLAHEQFF	TGTGCCAGTAGTATAGATCGGGGACTAGCACATGAGCAGTTCTTC
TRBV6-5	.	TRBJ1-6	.	CASSYSAGSYNSPLHF	TGTGCCAGCAGTTACTCGGCCGGATCCTATAATTCACCCCTCCACTTT
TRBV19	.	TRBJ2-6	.	CASTPLAADAGANVLTF	TGTGCCAGTACACCCCTGGCAGCGGACGCGGGGGCCAACGTCCTGACTTTC
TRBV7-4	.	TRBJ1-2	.	CASSLRRMNYGYTF	TGTGCCAGCAGCTTAAGAAGAATGAACTATGGCTACACCTTC
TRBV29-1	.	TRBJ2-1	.	CSVEDPPGRNNEQFF	TGCAGCGTTGAAGACCCCCCTGGGCGAAACAATGAGCAGTTCTTC
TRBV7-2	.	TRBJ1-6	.	CASSYTPYNSPLHF	TGTGCCAGCAGCTATACACCCTATAATTCACCCCTCCACTTT
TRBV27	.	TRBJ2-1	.	CASSLARGVTYNEQFF	TGTGCCAGCAGTTTGGCGCGGGGAGTAACTTACAATGAGCAGTTCTTC
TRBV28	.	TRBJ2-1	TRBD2	CASSPPGLPYNEQFF	TGTGCCAGCAGTCCGCCGGGACTACCGTACAATGAGCAGTTCTTC
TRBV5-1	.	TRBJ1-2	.	CASSLGQFGYTF	TGCGCCAGCAGCTTGGGACAGTTTGGCTACACCTTC
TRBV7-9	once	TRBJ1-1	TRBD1	CASSLETGGANTEAFF	TGTGCCAGCAGCTTAGAGACAGGGGGCGCGAACACTGAAGCTTTCTTT
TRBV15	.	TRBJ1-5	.	CATSRDEGRSNQPQHF	TGTGCCACTAGCAGAGATGAGGGGCGTAGCAATCAGCCCCAGCATTTT
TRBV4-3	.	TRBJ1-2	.	CASSQIKGNLYGYTF	TGCGCCAGCAGCCAAATAAAGGGTAATTTATACGGCTACACCTTC
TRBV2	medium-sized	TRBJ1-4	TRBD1	CASRGDRDEKLFF	TGTGCCAGCAGGGGGGACAGGGATGAAAAACTGTTTTTT
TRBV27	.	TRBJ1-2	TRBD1	CASSPDRGRPSYGYTF	TGTGCCAGCAGTCCAGACAGGGGGCGTCCCTCCTATGGCTACACCTTC
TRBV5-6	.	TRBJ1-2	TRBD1	CASSRQGNYGYTF	TGTGCCAGCAGCCGACAGGGGAACTATGGCTACACCTTC
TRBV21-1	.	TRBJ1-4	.	CASSKVGGANLQGEKLFF	TGTGCCAGCAGCAAAGTAGGGGGCGCAAACTTACAGGGTGAAAAACTGTTTTTT
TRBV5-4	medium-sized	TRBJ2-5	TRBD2	CASSLDGTRGETQYF	TGTGCCAGCAGCTTGGATGGGACTAGGGGGGAGACCCAGTACTTC
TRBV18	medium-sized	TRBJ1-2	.	CASSPDTTYGYTF	TGTGCCAGCTCCCCGGACACAACCTATGGCTACACCTTC
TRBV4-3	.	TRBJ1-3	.	CASSQGTPGNTIYF	TGCGCCAGCAGCCAAGGTACCCCTGGAAACACCATATATTTT
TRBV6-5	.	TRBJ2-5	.	CASKVAGLRTQYF	TGTGCCAGCAAGGTAGCTGGTTTGCGGACCCAGTACTTC
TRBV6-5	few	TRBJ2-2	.	CASSYDSGTGELFF	TGTGCCAGCAGTTACGATTCCGGCACCGGGGAGCTGTTTTTT
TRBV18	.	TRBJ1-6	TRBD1	CASSQGQAPKTLHF	TGTGCCAGCTCCCAAGGACAGGCCCCAAAGACCCTCCACTTT
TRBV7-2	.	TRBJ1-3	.	CASSLAFGRSGNTIYF	TGTGCCAGCAGCTTAGCGTTTGGACGCTCTGGAAACACCATATATTTT
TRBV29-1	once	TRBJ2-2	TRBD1	CSVERTGGADGELFF	TGCAGCGTTGAGAGGACAGGGGGCGCCGACGGGGAGCTGTTTTTT
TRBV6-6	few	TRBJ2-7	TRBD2	CASSSGTRSEQYF	TGTGCCAGCAGCTCCGGGACTAGGTCCGAGCAGTACTTC
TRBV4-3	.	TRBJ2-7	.	CASSQDLRGVGSGEQYF	TGCGCCAGCAGCCAAGACCTTCGGGGTGTTGGATCTGGTGAGCAGTACTTC
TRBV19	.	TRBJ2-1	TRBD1	CASSIWRTGVYEQFF	TGTGCCAGTAGTATTTGGCGGACAGGAGTTTATGAGCAGTTCTTC
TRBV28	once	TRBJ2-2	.	CASTATLTGELFF	TGTGCCAGCACCGCTACTCTGACCGGGGAGCTGTTTTTT
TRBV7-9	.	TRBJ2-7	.	CASSLSGDPYEQYF	TGTGCCAGCAGCTTATCCGGGGACCCCTACGAGCAGTACTTC
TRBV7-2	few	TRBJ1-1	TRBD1	CASSWPGQGARAFF	TGTGCCAGCAGCTGGCCTGGACAGGGGGCGCGAGCTTTCTTT